Listed below are T cell receptor beta chains from one sample, sequenced in a study of blood T cell repertoires in COVID-19. Measured with immunoSEQ multiplex PCR; TCRdb has only the in-frame clones, and not every one. This sample has roughly 150,000 clones, with about four fifths found just once. Sequencing used peripheral blood. These receptors were collected from an elderly woman with acute or convalescent COVID-19. Each CDR3 is given with its conserved first and last residue. The D gene is left open where the match is weak. Clone size is given for some rows only: seen once, a few or many times, or a class if the clone is expanded.

j_gene | v_gene | abundance | d_gene | CDR3nt | CDR3aa
TRBJ1-1 | TRBV2 | NA | NA | TGTGCCAGCATGATGACAGTTGAAGCTTTCTTT | CASMMTVEAFF
TRBJ2-2 | TRBV3-1/TRBV3-2 | few | TRBD2 | TGTGCCAGCAGCCAAGACGGGACTAGCGGAAACACCGGGGAGCTGTTTTTT | CASSQDGTSGNTGELFF
TRBJ1-1 | TRBV2 | NA | NA | TGTGCCAGCACCGAACGGTTTGGGCATGACACTGAAGCTTTCTTT | CASTERFGHDTEAFF
TRBJ1-1 | TRBV14 | NA | TRBD1 | TGTGCCAGCAGCCAGACAGGGTTTGCTTTCTTT | CASSQTGFAFF
TRBJ2-1 | TRBV19 | NA | TRBD2 | TGTGCCAGTAGTGGGACTAGCGGGAGGAGGAATGAGCAGTTCTTC | CASSGTSGRRNEQFF
TRBJ2-7 | TRBV5-1 | NA | NA | TGCGCCAGCAGCTTGGGACAATTAATCTCCTACGAGCAGTACTTC | CASSLGQLISYEQYF
TRBJ2-1 | TRBV4-1 | NA | NA | TGCGCCAGCAGCCAAGATTTCAGAGTTCGGGATGAGCAGTTCTTC | CASSQDFRVRDEQFF
TRBJ1-1 | TRBV29-1 | few | TRBD1 | TGCAGCGTTGTTCCGTCCGGGACAGGGAACACTGAAGCTTTCTTT | CSVVPSGTGNTEAFF
TRBJ1-2 | TRBV6-6 | NA | TRBD1 | TGTGCCAGCAGTCACAGGGCGACAGGGACTGGATTTTATGGCTACACCTTC | CASSHRATGTGFYGYTF
TRBJ2-1 | TRBV6-2/TRBV6-3 | once | NA | TGTGCCAGCAGTTATATAGGGGCGCCGTACAATGAGCAGTTCTTC | CASSYIGAPYNEQFF
TRBJ1-2 | TRBV7-9 | NA | NA | TGTGCCAGCAGCATCCCCCGACAGGTTTACGGGGGCTACACCTTC | CASSIPRQVYGGYTF
TRBJ2-7 | TRBV6-5 | NA | NA | TGTGCCAGCAGTTACTCGGTTACAGGAGCAACCTACGAGCAGTACTTC | CASSYSVTGATYEQYF
TRBJ2-3 | TRBV28 | NA | TRBD2 | TGTGCCAGCAAGACTAGCGGGACAGATACGCAGTATTTT | CASKTSGTDTQYF
TRBJ1-4 | TRBV6-5 | NA | NA | TGTGCCAGCAGTTACTCCGGGAGACAAGATGAAAAACTGTTTTTT | CASSYSGRQDEKLFF
TRBJ2-1 | TRBV15 | NA | TRBD2 | TGTGCCACCAAACGGGGGGGAACCTACAATGAGCAGTTCTTC | CATKRGGTYNEQFF
TRBJ2-2 | TRBV6-5 | NA | NA | TGTGCCAGCAAACAAAAACAGGGGAACACCGGGGAGCTGTTTTTT | CASKQKQGNTGELFF
TRBJ2-3 | TRBV5-4 | NA | TRBD1 | TGTGCCACCGAACAACAGGGGATCACAGATACGCAGTATTTT | CATEQQGITDTQYF
TRBJ1-2 | TRBV19 | NA | TRBD1 | TGTGCCAGTCACCCGGGGGACAGGGAGCAGGCCTATGGCTACACCTTC | CASHPGDREQAYGYTF
TRBJ1-5 | TRBV6-5 | NA | NA | TGTGCCAGCACCTCCGACCTACGGTGGAGGCCCCAGCATTTT | CASTSDLRWRPQHF
TRBJ2-2 | TRBV9 | NA | NA | TGTGCCAGCAGCCCCAGGGACTCTCCCGGGGAGCTGTTTTTT | CASSPRDSPGELFF
TRBJ1-1 | TRBV2 | NA | TRBD1 | TGTGCCAGCCGCCGACAGGGGGCCACTGAAGCTTTCTTT | CASRRQGATEAFF
TRBJ2-7 | TRBV5-1 | few | TRBD1 | TGCGCCAGCAGCCCACGACAGGGTACGCCCTACGAGCAGTACTTC | CASSPRQGTPYEQYF
TRBJ2-1 | TRBV5-5 | NA | TRBD2 | TGTGCCAGCAGCTCACTAGCGGACTCCTACAATGAGCAGTTCTTC | CASSSLADSYNEQFF
TRBJ2-7 | TRBV3-1/TRBV3-2 | NA | TRBD1 | TGTGCCAGCAGCCATTACAGGGGGCAGGCCTACGAGCAGTACTTC | CASSHYRGQAYEQYF
TRBJ1-5 | TRBV12-3/TRBV12-4 | NA | NA | TGTGCCAGCAGTTTAAGGGGTAATCAGCCCCAGCATTTT | CASSLRGNQPQHF
TRBJ1-2 | TRBV2 | NA | NA | TGTGCCAGGGCCCCGTTAACAGGGGGCTACACCTTC | CARAPLTGGYTF
TRBJ1-1 | TRBV6-4 | NA | NA | TGTGCCAGCAGTGACCGATCGCAGATGAACACTGAAGCTTTCTTT | CASSDRSQMNTEAFF
TRBJ1-1 | TRBV30 | NA | NA | TGTGCCTGGACCAAGAACACTGAAGCTTTCTTT | CAWTKNTEAFF
TRBJ2-7 | TRBV28 | NA | TRBD1 | TGTGCCAGCAGTTTTGGTGGGACAGGTACCTACGAGCAGTACTTC | CASSFGGTGTYEQYF
TRBJ1-1 | TRBV5-6 | NA | TRBD1 | TGTGCCAGCAGTGGACAGGGGGTTGAAGCTTTCTTT | CASSGQGVEAFF
TRBJ2-4 | TRBV7-2 | NA | TRBD1 | TGTGCCAGCAGCCACCCAAGGACAGGGGAGACCAAAAACATTCAGTACTTC | CASSHPRTGETKNIQYF
TRBJ2-2 | TRBV5-5 | NA | TRBD1 | TGTGCCAGCAGCAGAGGATGGGGACAGACCACCGGGGAGCTGTTTTTT | CASSRGWGQTTGELFF
TRBJ1-1 | TRBV5-6 | once | NA | TGTGCCAGCACCGCCTATTGGAACACTGAAGCTTTCTTT | CASTAYWNTEAFF
TRBJ2-7 | TRBV7-9 | NA | NA | TGTGCCAGCAGCTTAGTCCCAGGATCCTACGAGCAGTACTTC | CASSLVPGSYEQYF
TRBJ2-3 | TRBV5-4 | NA | TRBD1 | TGTGCCAGCAGCTCCCCACCGGGACAGGGCACAGATACGCAGTATTTT | CASSSPPGQGTDTQYF
TRBJ1-1 | TRBV5-1 | NA | TRBD1 | TGCGCCAGCAGGGGACAGGGCCCGAACACTGAAGCTTTCTTT | CASRGQGPNTEAFF
TRBJ1-2 | TRBV6-5 | NA | NA | TGTGCCAGCAGTCCGGCGGACAGCCATCAGGGCTACACCTTC | CASSPADSHQGYTF
TRBJ1-5 | TRBV19 | NA | TRBD1 | TGTGCCAGTAGGGGACAGGGGATTAGCAATCAGCCCCAGCATTTT | CASRGQGISNQPQHF
TRBJ1-5 | TRBV5-5 | NA | NA | TGTGCCAGCAGCTTCGTTGGACAGAGAAATCAGCCCCAGCATTTT | CASSFVGQRNQPQHF
TRBJ2-7 | TRBV20-1 | NA | NA | TGCAGTGCTAGAGCCGGGAGCGAGCAGTACTTC | CSARAGSEQYF
TRBJ1-5 | TRBV30 | NA | NA | TGTGCCTGGAGTTATCAGGGAAATCAGCCCCAGCATTTT | CAWSYQGNQPQHF
TRBJ2-1 | TRBV6-5 | NA | NA | TGTGCCAGCAGTTACTCCTGGGGAGGTCGGGAGCAGTTCTTC | CASSYSWGGREQFF
TRBJ2-1 | TRBV30 | NA | NA | TGTGCCCTCGGGACTTTCACCTACAATGAGCAGTTCTTC | CALGTFTYNEQFF
TRBJ1-2 | TRBV28 | NA | NA | TGTGCCAGCAGTTCCCCAGGGATCGGCTATGGCTACACCTTC | CASSSPGIGYGYTF
TRBJ2-1 | TRBV24-1 | NA | TRBD2 | TGTGCCACCAGTAGCGGGGAGAGAAATGAGCAGTTCTTC | CATSSGERNEQFF
TRBJ1-2 | TRBV29-1 | NA | NA | TGCAGCGTTGGCGACAGAGTTGGAAACTATGGCTACACCTTC | CSVGDRVGNYGYTF
TRBJ2-1 | TRBV11-3 | NA | NA | TGTGCCAGCAGCCTAACTACAGGGTTAGGTGAGCAGTTCTTC | CASSLTTGLGEQFF
TRBJ2-3 | TRBV19 | NA | TRBD2 | TGTGCCAGTAGGCGGGGGTCTGGGACAGATACGCAGTATTTT | CASRRGSGTDTQYF